The 27 T cell receptor beta chains presented below share a single source sample, sequenced in a study of blood T cell repertoires in COVID-19. Using immunoSEQ multiplex PCR, the repertoire was profiled, and TCRdb retains in-frame clones only, with some absent. The sample lists 250,000 to 350,000 clones, approximately 89% occurring once. Sequencing was performed on peripheral blood. These receptors were collected from a woman aged 55-75 years with acute or convalescent COVID-19.

The rearrangement links TRBV9 to TRBJ2-7; 9 bases map to TRBD2. CDR1 and CDR2 (germline): SGDLS, YYNGEE. The CDR3 runs to 15 residues. V lost 2 bases, J lost 2 bases, and 5 bases stayed unmatched. The CDR3 loop is CASSVATSGTYEQYF. In nucleotides, the CDR3 is TGTGCCAGCAGCGTTGCGACTAGCGGAACCTACGAGCAGTACTTC.

The chain has TRBV5-1 and TRBJ2-7; TRBD2 aligns across 12 bases. The J segment lost 2 bases and the V segment lost 0 bases, leaving 12 bases of the junction unmatched. CDR3 length: 19 residues. CDR1 is SGHRS and CDR2 is YFSETQ in the germline V gene. The CDR3 region is CASSLADKTSGRPPYEQYF. The CDR3 bases are TGCGCCAGCAGCTTGGCGGACAAAACTAGCGGGAGGCCTCCCTACGAGCAGTACTTC.

CDR3 nucleotides: TGTGCCAGTAGTATCCGGACAGGCTTTAACTATGGCTACACCTTC. Amino acids: CASSIRTGFNYGYTF. This chain connects TRBV19 to TRBJ1-2; the match to TRBD1 covers 7 bases. The CDR3 consists of 15 residues. Germline V gene data show CDR1 as LNHDA and CDR2 as SQIVND (reference sequence). V was clipped by 3 bases and J by 1 base; unmatched bases: 5. The full variable domain, completed using reference TRBV19 and TRBJ1-2, is DGGITQSPKYLFRKEGQNVTLSCEQNLNHDAMYWYRQDPGQGLRLIYYSQIVNDFQKGDIAEGYSVSREKKESFPLTVTSAQKNPTAFYLCASSIRTGFNYGYTFGSGTRLTVV.

The gene calls are TRBV19 and TRBJ2-7; the D gene is possibly TRBD2 (5 bases). CDR1 LNHDA and CDR2 SQIVND come from the germline V gene (reference sequence). Trimming stripped 8 bases from V and 4 bases from J, with 6 bases between. This CDR3 contains 10 residues. For the CDR3, the DNA is TGTGCCAGTGGAGGTTACGAGCAGTACTTC. Translation: CASGGYEQYF.

The chain uses TRBV5-4 and TRBJ2-2, with 7 bases lining up with TRBD2. The CDR3 sequence is 16 residues long. CDR1 is SGHNT and CDR2 is YYREEE in the germline V gene (reference sequence). The ends lost 6 bases at V and 2 bases at J; junction bases unmatched: 10. The CDR3 protein is CASTLGWGGNTGELFF. In DNA form, the CDR3 reads TGTGCCAGCACCCTCGGGTGGGGGGGAAACACCGGGGAGCTGTTTTTT. The variable domain in full, completed from reference TRBV5-4 and TRBJ2-2, reads ETGVTQSPTHLIKTRGQQVTLRCSSQSGHNTVSWYQQALGQGPQFIFQYYREEENGRGNFPPRFSGLQFPNYSSELNVNALELDDSALYLCASTLGWGGNTGELFFGEGSRLTVL.

J is TRBJ2-5 and V is TRBV7-8; TRBD1 is a possible D gene (6 bases). Trimming left V 6 bases short and J 8 bases short, with 25 bases between. The V gene's germline CDR1 is SGHVS and CDR2 FQNEAQ. This CDR3 is 16 amino acids long. The CDR3 loop reads CASSYSLTQQGYTQYF. DNA for the CDR3: TGTGCCAGCAGTTATTCCCTCACCCAACAGGGCTACACCCAGTACTTC. Full variable domain (remainder filled in from reference TRBV7-8 and TRBJ2-5): GAGVSQSPRYKVAKRGQDVALRCDPISGHVSLFWYQQALGQGPEFLTYFQNEAQLDKSGLPSDRFFAERPEGSVSTLKIQRTQQEDSAVYLCASSYSLTQQGYTQYFGPGTRLLVL.

This chain connects TRBV4-3 to TRBJ2-5; D perhaps matches TRBD2 (6 bases). This CDR3 comprises 15 residues. Germline V gives CDR1 LGHNA, CDR2 YSLEER. The V gene lost 0 bases and the J gene lost 5 bases, with 13 bases spanning the gap. CDR3 residues: CASSQDGKAGETQYF. The CDR3 nucleotides read TGCGCCAGCAGCCAAGACGGAAAGGCGGGGGAGACCCAGTACTTC.

The rearrangement uses TRBV2 and TRBJ1-2; D remains ambiguous. Trimming shortened V by 5 bases and J by 2 bases, and 18 bases separated the two germline ends. The length of the CDR3 is 16 residues. CDR1 SNHLY and CDR2 FYNNEI come from the germline V gene. This CDR3 reads CASSPTRVGSNYGYTF. The CDR3 DNA is TGTGCCAGCAGTCCCACCCGGGTAGGGAGCAACTATGGCTACACCTTC.

The gene calls are TRBV7-3 and TRBJ2-5; 7 bases align to TRBD2. Germline lookup yields CDR1 SGHTA and CDR2 FQGTGA. This CDR3 comprises 14 residues. The V and J ends lost 5 bases and 5 bases, in that order; junction bases with no gene match: 8. CDR3 coding DNA: TGTGCCAGCAGCGTGGGGAGCGGGACCGAGACCCAGTACTTC. This gives the protein CASSVGSGTETQYF.

The chain employs TRBV5-1 and TRBJ1-4; D ambiguous. There are 16 residues in the CDR3. The germline V and J ends were trimmed by 0 bases and 4 bases, with 13 bases remaining between them. Germline V lookup: CDR1 SGHRS, CDR2 YFSETQ. CDR3 protein: CASSLGGVPGNEKLFF. CDR3 coding DNA: TGCGCCAGCAGCTTGGGCGGGGTTCCGGGTAATGAAAAACTGTTTTTT.

The chain joins TRBV5-4 to TRBJ2-6, with D unresolved. Trimming shortened V by 0 bases and J by 0 bases, and 13 bases separated the two germline ends. The CDR3 is 18 amino acids. Per germline, CDR1 SGHNT and CDR2 YYREEE (reference sequence). DNA for the CDR3: TGTGCCAGCAGCTTGGGAGTGGCAGCGACCTCTGGGGCCAACGTCCTGACTTTC. Its translation is CASSLGVAATSGANVLTF.

J is TRBJ2-2 and V is TRBV30; D gene ambiguous. V lost 1 base and J lost 6, with 9 bases in between. The CDR3 spans 13 residues. The germline gives CDR1 GTSNPN, CDR2 SVGIG (reference sequence). The CDR3 DNA follows: TGTGCCTGGAGTGCCGAGAGGTCCGGGGAGCTGTTTTTT. As protein: CAWSAERSGELFF.

The V and J genes are TRBV4-1 and TRBJ1-1; 11 positions match TRBD1. From germline, CDR1 is MGHRA and CDR2 YSYEKL. This CDR3 is built from 14 residues. J gave up 3 bases and V 3 bases, and 0 bases lay outside the gene matches. The CDR3 bases are TGCGCCAGCAGCCAGGGACAGGGGGACACTGAAGCTTTCTTT. Its protein is CASSQGQGDTEAFF.

The chain couples TRBV7-3 to TRBJ2-7; D is possibly TRBD2 (6 bases). The germline V and J ends were trimmed by 2 bases and 5 bases, with 13 bases remaining between them. The germline gives CDR1 SGHTA, CDR2 FQGTGA. The CDR3 consists of 14 residues. This CDR3 is CASSLRGIQDEQYF. CDR3 nucleotides: TGTGCCAGCAGCTTACGGGGGATCCAGGACGAGCAGTACTTC.

The chain combines TRBV5-1 with TRBJ1-2; 7 nucleotides line up with TRBD1. CDR1 is SGHRS and CDR2 is YFSETQ in the germline V gene. The CDR3 contains 13 residues. V gave up 1 base and J gave up 8 bases; unmatched junction bases: 5. The CDR3 coding sequence is TGCGCCAGCAGCTTGTGGCAGGGACAGGGCTACACCTTC. This codes for CASSLWQGQGYTF.

Worth noting for this clone: The sample has other DNA sequences that encode this CDR3 too. This rearrangement joins TRBV5-1 to TRBJ1-2, with D possibly matching TRBD1 (5 bases). The germline gives CDR1 SGHRS, CDR2 YFSETQ. V dropped 0 bases and J dropped 1 base, with 7 bases sitting between them. The CDR3 is made up of 14 amino acids. The chain's CDR3 is CASSLDGGNYGYTF. The CDR3 DNA sequence: TGCGCCAGCAGCTTGGACGGGGGTAACTATGGCTACACCTTC.

The chain is built from TRBV4-2 and TRBJ2-7; the D gene is possibly TRBD2 (6 bases). Germline loops: CDR1 LGHNA, CDR2 YNFKEQ. The CDR3 runs to 18 residues. V shed 0 bases and J shed 0 bases, with 18 bases lying between them. CDR3 DNA sequence: TGTGCCAGCAGCCAAGATCTACTGAACGTCGGGGGCTCCTACGAGCAGTACTTC. Translating it yields CASSQDLLNVGGSYEQYF.

This clone has just one count. V usage is TRBV19 and J usage is TRBJ1-5; D possibly corresponds to TRBD1 (5 bases). The CDR3 extends over 12 amino acids. The V gene lost 6 bases and the J gene lost 3 bases, with 6 bases spanning the gap. Germline-derived CDR1 and CDR2 are LNHDA and SQIVND (reference sequence). The CDR3 DNA reads TGTGCCAGTAGCAGGGACAATCAGCCCCAGCATTTT. Translation: CASSRDNQPQHF.

The chain has TRBV7-2 and TRBJ2-1; the match to TRBD2 covers 8 bases. Trimming removed 0 bases from V and 0 bases from J; junction bases left unmatched: 7. Per germline, CDR1 SGHTA and CDR2 FQGNSA. The CDR3 runs to 18 residues. CDR3 region: CASSLAWPGGSSYNEQFF. DNA of the CDR3: TGTGCCAGCAGCTTAGCCTGGCCGGGAGGGAGCTCCTACAATGAGCAGTTCTTC.

The gene calls are TRBV2 and TRBJ2-3, with 7 bases aligning to TRBD2. CDR3 length: 14 amino acids. Trimming removed 6 bases from V and 6 bases from J; junction bases left unmatched: 9. Germline lookup yields CDR1 SNHLY and CDR2 FYNNEI. CDR3: CASSSAGRGDTQYF. The CDR3 DNA sequence: TGTGCCAGCAGCTCGGCCGGGCGGGGGGATACGCAGTATTTT. Full variable domain (missing parts from reference TRBV2 and TRBJ2-3): EPEVTQTPSHQVTQMGQEVILRCVPISNHLYFYWYRQILGQKVEFLVSFYNNEISEKSEIFDDQFSVERPDGSNFTLKIRSTKLEDSAMYFCASSSAGRGDTQYFGPGTRLTVL.

The chain has TRBV4-3 and TRBJ2-1; D ambiguous. This CDR3 is 12 amino acids long. Trimming took off 1 base at V and 12 bases at J, with 10 bases between the two ends. Germline CDR1 is LGHNA and CDR2 is YSLEER. For the CDR3, the DNA is TGCGCCAGCAGCCAAGGGGCCTATCGGCAGTTCTTC. It is translated as CASSQGAYRQFF.

This clone was recorded a few times. The sample contains more than one DNA sequence encoding this CDR3. The V gene is TRBV19, the J gene TRBJ1-3; a possible D gene is TRBD1 (5 bases). The germline V gene encodes CDR1 LNHDA and CDR2 SQIVND (reference sequence). The CDR3 contains 14 residues. V was clipped by 4 bases and J by 0 bases, with 7 bases between them. In DNA, the CDR3 is TGTGCCAGTAGTACAGGGTCCTCTGGAAACACCATATATTTT. It is translated as CASSTGSSGNTIYF.

J is TRBJ2-7 and V is TRBV7-2, with a tentative D call TRBD2 (5 bases). V was cut by 0 bases and J by 1 base, with 10 bases left in between. The CDR3 has 15 residues. Germline lookup yields CDR1 SGHTA and CDR2 FQGNSA. In nucleotides, the CDR3 is TGTGCCAGCAGCTTAGCGCAGTCGGGGTCCTACGAGCAGTACTTC. Its protein product is CASSLAQSGSYEQYF.

CDR3 sequence: CASSRGRGTDTEAFF. CDR3 DNA sequence: TGTGCCAGCAGCCGAGGCAGGGGGACCGACACTGAAGCTTTCTTT. The chain recombines TRBV6-5 with TRBJ1-1, with 7 bases matching TRBD1. The junction had 10 bases not matched to a gene; V was cut back by 6 bases and J by 3 bases. The germline V gene encodes CDR1 MNHEY and CDR2 SVGAGI. CDR3 length: 15 amino acids.

The V gene is TRBV3-1 (or the pseudogene TRBV3-2), the J gene TRBJ1-6; the D is unclear. The CDR3 runs to 12 residues. Per the germline V gene, CDR1 is LGHDT and CDR2 is YNNKEL (reference sequence). V lost 3 bases and J 6 bases, leaving 3 bases between the germline ends. The CDR3 coding sequence is TGTGCCAGCAGCCAGCGTAATTCACCCCTCCACTTT. It yields the protein CASSQRNSPLHF.

V usage is TRBV7-6 and J usage is TRBJ2-2; 9 nucleotides agree with TRBD1. Germline assignment: CDR1 SGHVS and CDR2 FNYEAQ. CDR3 length: 16 amino acids. V lost 4 bases, J lost 6 bases, and 9 bases stayed unmatched. The CDR3 here is CASSSKWDREAGELFF. The CDR3 nucleotides read TGTGCCAGCAGCTCCAAATGGGACAGGGAGGCCGGGGAGCTGTTTTTT.

With regard to this clone: Germline and junction disagree at one end, which may indicate a read error. DNA of the CDR3: TGTGCCAGCGGGACAGGGAACGCCGGGGAGCTGTTTTTT. This encodes CASGTGNAGELFF. V usage is TRBV7-3 and J usage is TRBJ2-2, with 9 nucleotides matching TRBD1. The germline CDR1 and CDR2 sequences are SGHTA and FQGTGA. The CDR3 loop spans 13 amino acids.